Following are 21 T cell receptor beta chains from one sample sequenced in a study of tumor and adjacent non-tumor tissue in lung cancer. RNA was extracted from bulk tissue without any cell sorting. This non-tumor lung sample came from over 3 cm beyond the tumor edge. The library came from three nested PCR rounds adapted from ARM-PCR protocols. TCRdb used MiXCR to reprocess the multiplex PCR reads, holding one entry per CDR3 protein. Of 90,000 to 110,000 distinct CDR3 sequences listed, around 57% were seen once; the top ten hold 15% to 20%. The material sequenced was distant non-tumor lung tissue. These receptors came from a man in his 60s with non-small cell lung cancer.

Concerning this clonotype itself: At one boundary the junction diverges from the germline segment, which might be a read error. The chain couples TRBV5-1 to TRBJ2-6, with 8 nucleotides matching TRBD1. This CDR3 is built from 15 residues. Germline assignment: CDR1 SGHRS and CDR2 YFSETQ. DNA for the CDR3: TGCGCCAGGAGCCCGGGACAGGAGGGGACCAACATCCTGACTTTC. It codes for CARSPGQEGTNILTF.

This clonotype turned up a few times. An end of the junction differs from the germline gene, which may be a read error. This sequence joins TRBV5-6 and TRBJ2-7, with D tentatively TRBD1 (6 bases). The germline gives CDR1 SGHDT, CDR2 YYEEEE. This CDR3 region has 13 residues. The CDR3 sequence is CASSSGTTYEQYF. CDR3 nucleotides: TGTGCCAGCAGCTCGGGGACAACCTACGAGCAATACTTC.

A remark on this clonotype: The junction departs from the called germline gene at one end, perhaps through a read error. The chain combines TRBV19 with TRBJ2-3, with 12 bases lining up with TRBD2. This CDR3 is 16 amino acids long. In germline, CDR1 is LNHDA, CDR2 SQIVND (reference sequence). The DNA for the CDR3 is TGTGCCAGTAGTATCCTAGCGGGGGGGCCGACAGGTACGCAGTATTTT. Encoded protein: CASSILAGGPTGTQYF.

This clonotype was seen just once. V and J are TRBV6-5 and TRBJ2-1; D perhaps matches TRBD2 (5 bases). The length of the CDR3 is 13 residues. Germline V gene data show CDR1 as MNHEY and CDR2 as SVGAGI. V was clipped by 10 bases and J by 5 bases, with 15 bases between them. In DNA, the CDR3 is TGTGCCACCAGACTAACGGGGAACAATGAGCAGTTCTTC. This translates into CATRLTGNNEQFF.

The genes are TRBV7-9 and TRBJ2-7, with D uncertain. The CDR3 runs to 15 residues. Looked up from germline, CDR1 is SEHNR and CDR2 is FQNEAQ (reference sequence). Trimming took off 8 bases at V and 3 bases at J, with 20 bases between the two ends. The CDR3 reads CASGSAQSGGYEQYF. The CDR3 DNA sequence: TGTGCCAGCGGCTCAGCGCAGTCGGGCGGCTACGAGCAGTACTTC.

As for this clonotype: At one end, the junction sequence differs from germline, possibly due to a read error. The chain joins TRBV6-2 or TRBV6-3 to TRBJ2-1; 9 bases are shared with TRBD2. Germline CDR1 reads MNHEY; CDR2 reads SVGEGT. This CDR3 spans 16 amino acids. The chain's CDR3 is CGSSTPMIAGDNDQFF. In DNA, the CDR3 is TGTGGCAGCAGCACCCCGATGATAGCGGGGGACAATGATCAGTTCTTC.

This clonotype has at least ten counts. The V gene is TRBV6-1, the J gene TRBJ2-3; D is unclear. The CDR3 is 13 amino acids. Germline V gives CDR1 MNHNS, CDR2 SASEGT. V was cut by 6 bases and J by 5 bases, with 12 bases left in between. The CDR3 region has the DNA TGTGCCAGCAGCGCTGGACGGAAAGATACGCAGTATTTT. Protein: CASSAGRKDTQYF.

The V and J genes are TRBV20-1 and TRBJ1-5; TRBD1 agrees at 9 bases. This CDR3 region has 13 residues. With V trimmed by 3 bases and J by 8 bases, 5 bases remained unmatched. The V gene's germline CDR1 is DFQATT and CDR2 SNEGSKA (reference sequence). The CDR3 nucleotides read TGCAGTGCTAGGGGACAGGGCCATGAGCCCCAGCATTTT. Its protein product is CSARGQGHEPQHF.

In regard to this clonotype: A much larger clone lies a single base off, so this may be a read error. The J gene is TRBJ2-2, the V gene TRBV24-1, with D possibly being TRBD2 (5 bases). The CDR3 runs to 15 residues. The V end was cut by 3 bases, the J end by 4 bases, with 11 bases between. The germline V gene has CDR1 KGHDR and CDR2 SFDVKD. CDR3 amino acids: CATSDPSSITGELFF. CDR3 coding DNA: TGTGCCACCAGTGATCCTTCTAGCATCACCGGGGAGCTGTTTTTT.

In this sample, this clonotype turned up many times. The chain couples TRBV4-3 to TRBJ2-7; 9 bases are a match to TRBD2. The CDR3 covers 19 residues. The ends lost 0 bases at V and 0 bases at J; junction bases unmatched: 12. Germline-derived CDR1 and CDR2 are LGHNA and YSLEER. CDR3 region: CASSQDLASGIGGSYEQYF. As DNA, the CDR3 is TGCGCCAGCAGCCAAGATCTAGCTAGCGGGATAGGGGGCTCCTACGAGCAGTACTTC.

The chain links TRBV11-2 to TRBJ2-3; D not resolved. V lost 1 base to trimming and J lost 2 bases, with 10 bases between them. Germline V gene lookup returns CDR1 SGHAT and CDR2 FQNNGV. The CDR3 has 15 residues. DNA of the CDR3: TGTGCCAGCAGCTTAGGAGCAGGCGACACAGATACGCAGTATTTT. It translates to CASSLGAGDTDTQYF.

This clonotype was found many times. The genes are TRBV4-1 and TRBJ2-3, with a weak D call TRBD1 (6 bases). The CDR3 loop spans 13 amino acids. V lost 5 bases, J lost 5 bases, and 11 bases lay in between. Germline V gene data show CDR1 as MGHRA and CDR2 as YSYEKL. The CDR3 DNA reads TGCGCCAGCAGCTCACCAGGGGTAGATACGCAGTATTTT. It translates to CASSSPGVDTQYF.

Note on this clonotype: Its ends do not fully match the called genes, so a read error is possible. The rearrangement joins TRBV12-3 or TRBV12-4 to TRBJ2-2; 8 bases line up with TRBD2. This CDR3 has 14 residues. CDR3 sequence: CTSRTGGSTGELFF. CDR3 nucleotide sequence: TGTACCAGCCGGACGGGGGGGAGCACCGGGGAGCTGTTTTTT.

A note on this clonotype: Relative to the germline gene, one junction end is altered; a read error may explain this. V gene TRBV5-1 combines with J gene TRBJ2-3, with no clear D. Germline V gives CDR1 SGHRS, CDR2 YFSETQ. The CDR3 sequence is 12 residues long. As DNA, the CDR3 is TGCGCCAGCAGCCCAAACACAGATATGCAGTATTTT. Translation: CASSPNTDMQYF.

As to this clonotype: Its ends do not fully match the called genes, so a read error is possible. The V call is TRBV29-1, the J call TRBJ2-2; TRBD1 might be the D (5 bases). This CDR3 region has 12 residues. Germline V gives CDR1 SQVTM, CDR2 ANQGSEA. Here the CDR3 reads CSVRANILELLF. The CDR3 DNA sequence: TGCAGCGTCAGGGCCAACATCTTGGAGCTGCTTTTT.

CDR3 sequence: CVRTGEPQRGKQLNEQFF. DNA of the CDR3: TGTGTCCGTACAGGGGAGCCCCAGCGGGGAAAACAATTGAATGAGCAGTTCTTC. The V call is TRBV6-6, the J call TRBJ2-1; D may be TRBD1 or TRBD2 (7 bases each). The CDR3 length is 18 residues. CDR1 MNHNY and CDR2 SVGAGI come from the germline V gene (reference sequence).

A remark on this clonotype: A read error may produce the germline difference seen at one junction end. The V and J genes are TRBV11-1 and TRBJ1-2; 12 positions match TRBD1. CDR1 is SGHAT and CDR2 is FQDESV in the germline V gene (reference sequence). This CDR3 spans 17 amino acids. The chain's CDR3 is CTSSAGTGGPVGYGYTF. As DNA, the CDR3 is TGTACCAGCAGCGCCGGGACAGGGGGCCCGGTGGGCTATGGTTACACCTTC. The full variable domain, in which reference TRBV11-1 and TRBJ1-2 provide the parts outside the CDR3, is EAEVAQSPRYKITEKSQAVAFWCDPISGHATLYWYRQILGQGPELLVQFQDESVVDDSQLPKDRFSAERLKGVDSTLKIQPAELGDSAMYLCTSSAGTGGPVGYGYTFGSGTRLTVV.

This clonotype was seen only once. This chain uses TRBV11-2 with TRBJ2-3; 8 bases fit TRBD1. Looked up from germline, CDR1 is SGHAT and CDR2 is FQNNGV. The CDR3 length is 15 residues. V trimming: 5 bases; J trimming: 12 bases; junction bases outside the gene matches: 16. The CDR3 spells CASSQGTGLTDRQYF. In nucleotides, the CDR3 is TGTGCCAGCAGCCAGGGGACAGGTCTAACAGATAGACAGTATTTT.

Notes on this clonotype: The junction departs from germline at one end; a sequencing error may be responsible. The rearrangement joins TRBV20-1 to TRBJ2-1; D may be TRBD2 (6 bases). CDR3 length: 15 residues. Looked up from germline, CDR1 is DFQATT and CDR2 is SNEGSKA (reference sequence). CDR3 DNA sequence: TGCAGTACTCCAAGACTAGGGCGAGGGTTCAATGGGCAGTTCTTC. Its protein is CSTPRLGRGFNGQFF.

In this sample, this clonotype turned up many times. The chain has TRBV5-6 and TRBJ2-3; D might be TRBD2 (6 bases). The CDR3 spans 13 residues. The ends were cut back, 0 bases at V and 7 bases at J, with 9 bases in the middle. The germline CDR1 and CDR2 sequences are SGHDT and YYEEEE. As DNA, the CDR3 is TGTGCCAGCAGCTTGGGGCGGGGAAATACGCAGTATTTT. It specifies CASSLGRGNTQYF.

The gene calls are TRBV21-1 and TRBJ1-1; the DNA was not used to check the table's D call, TRBD1. TRBV21-1 is an annotated pseudogene. The CDR3 runs to 8 residues. In DNA, the CDR3 is TGTGCCAGCAGCCGGGAAATCTTT. Residues: CASSREIF.